The 16 T cell receptor beta chains reported below all come from one sample, sequenced in a study of T cells in women clearing cervical HPV infection. Profiled with immunoSEQ multiplex PCR; TCRdb holds only in-frame clones, not every one. The repertoire table contains approximately 16,000 clones. The sample taken for sequencing was blood buffy coat. Receptors were obtained from a woman between 18 and 70 years old with a cervical HPV16 infection that either progressed to CIN3+ or cleared (not recorded which).

A remark on this clone: Read data end 3 residues before the CDR3 end; the end is taken from the germline J gene. J is TRBJ1-6 and V is TRBV2, with 9 bases matching TRBD1. The CDR3 extends over 16 amino acids. Trimming took 2 bases from V and 6 from J; bases not matched to a gene: 5. CDR1 and CDR2 from the germline V gene are SNHLY and FYNNEI. CDR3: CASSEFGTGSNSPLHF. Partial CDR3 DNA: TGTGCCAGCAGTGAATTTGGGACAGGGAGTAATTCACCC.

Comment on this clone: From the germline J gene comes the end of the CDR3, since the read stops 3 residues before it. The chain employs TRBV19 and TRBJ1-2; tentative D call: TRBD1 (5 bases). Germline lookup yields CDR1 LNHDA and CDR2 SQIVND (reference sequence). The CDR3 sequence is 13 residues long. V lost 9 bases, J lost 5 bases, and 16 bases lay in between. The CDR3 spells CASSRQTKYGYTF. The sequenced part of the CDR3 DNA is TGTGCCAGCTCCAGACAGACAAAGTATGGC.

Note on this clone: Read data end 3 residues before the CDR3 end; the end is taken from the germline J gene. The rearrangement links TRBV5-1 to TRBJ2-7, with TRBD1 matching over 7 bases. The CDR3 extends over 15 amino acids. With 2 bases clipped from V and 5 bases from J, the junction kept 10 bases outside the gene matches. Germline CDR1 and CDR2: SGHRS and YFSETQ. CDR3 bases read: TGCGCCAGCAGCTTAAGGGGGCGGGCCGGGGACGAG. Its protein is CASSLRGRAGDE. The full CDR3 protein is CASSLRGRAGDEQYF.

A remark on this clone: The read stops 3 residues short of the end of the CDR3; the missing end is completed from the germline J gene. V gene TRBV20-1 combines with J gene TRBJ2-3; 9 bases are shared with TRBD2. With 7 bases clipped from V and 4 bases from J, the junction kept 12 bases outside the gene matches. The CDR3 length is 15 residues. Looked up from germline, CDR1 is DFQATT and CDR2 is SNEGSKA (reference sequence). The covered CDR3 bases are TGCAGTGGGGGGATCCCGGGACTAGCCGCAGATACG. Its translation: CSGGIPGLAADT. The complete CDR3 protein is CSGGIPGLAADTQYF.

With respect to this clone: The CDR3 end falls 3 residues outside the read, so it is completed with the germline J gene. V and J are TRBV19 and TRBJ1-6, with a tentative D call TRBD1 (6 bases). The CDR3 contains 17 residues. Germline values: CDR1 LNHDA, CDR2 SQIVND (reference sequence). V was shortened by 5 bases and J by 9 bases, with 23 bases between the two germline ends. CDR3 in amino acids: CASSPTRTELRFSPLHF. Partial CDR3 DNA: TGTGCCAGTAGTCCCACCCGGACAGAACTACGCTTTTCACCC.

Of note for this clone: The DNA ends 3 residues before the CDR3 does, and the rest of the CDR3 is filled in from the germline J gene. The chain links TRBV19 to TRBJ1-4; 7 bases line up with TRBD1. Trimming cost V 9 bases and J 8 bases; bases outside gene matches: 12. The CDR3 runs to 14 residues. CDR1 is LNHDA, CDR2 SQIVND, per germline (reference sequence). The chain's CDR3 is CASRRTGPLEKLFF. CDR3 DNA (partial): TGTGCCAGCCGACGGACAGGCCCCCTGGAAAAA. Full variable domain (missing parts from reference TRBV19 and TRBJ1-4): DGGITQSPKYLFRKEGQNVTLSCEQNLNHDAMYWYRQDPGQGLRLIYYSQIVNDFQKGDIAEGYSVSREKKESFPLTVTSAQKNPTAFYLCASRRTGPLEKLFFGSGTQLSVL.

The part of the CDR3 DNA that was read is TGTGCCTGGACCAATCAGGGGAATGGC. Translated: CAWTNQGNG. The entire CDR3 sequence reads CAWTNQGNGYTF. The chain uses TRBV30 and TRBJ1-2, with a possible D match to TRBD1 (6 bases). From the germline J gene comes the end of the CDR3, since the read stops 3 residues before it. With 4 bases removed from V and 6 bases from J, the gap between germline ends came to 12 bases. CDR1 is GTSNPN, CDR2 SVGIG, per germline (reference sequence). The CDR3 length is 12 residues.

On this clone itself: One end of the junction does not line up with germline, which may come from a read error. From the germline J gene comes the end of the CDR3, since the read stops 3 residues before it. The genes are TRBV4-2 and TRBJ1-6, with 8 positions matching TRBD1. The CDR3 is 16 amino acids. The germline V gene has CDR1 LGHNA and CDR2 YNFKEQ. CDR3 DNA (partial): TGCGCCAGCAGCCAGACCTATGGGACAGGTTCTTCACCC. It translates to CASSQTYGTGSSP. The whole CDR3 is CASSQTYGTGSSPLHF.

Incomplete CDR3 DNA: TGTGCCAGCAGCCCCAGGGGACCCTACGAG. Translation gives CASSPRGPYE. The entire CDR3 reads CASSPRGPYEQYF. The rearrangement uses TRBV7-2 and TRBJ2-7; possibly TRBD1 for D (6 bases). The sequence runs out 3 residues before the end of the CDR3; the remainder is reconstructed from the germline J gene. V gave up 5 bases and J gave up 2 bases, with 10 bases separating them. The CDR3 contains 13 residues. The germline V gene has CDR1 SGHTA and CDR2 FQGNSA. Filled out from reference TRBV7-2 and TRBJ2-7, the complete variable domain reads GAGVSQSPSNKVTEKGKDVELRCDPISGHTALYWYRQSLGQGLEFLIYFQGNSAPDKSGLPSDRFSAERTGGSVSTLTIQRTQQEDSAVYLCASSPRGPYEQYFGPGTRLTVT.

On this clone: Read coverage stops 3 residues before the CDR3 terminus; the germline J gene supplies the remainder. This rearrangement joins TRBV20-1 to TRBJ2-7; D may be TRBD2 (5 bases). With 3 bases removed from V and 4 bases from J, the gap between germline ends came to 16 bases. Germline V gene data show CDR1 as DFQATT and CDR2 as SNEGSKA (reference sequence). The CDR3 is 14 residues long. CDR3 sequence: CSASRPAAAYEQYF. The CDR3 bases that were read are TGCAGTGCTAGTCGTCCAGCGGCAGCTTACGAG.

A note on this clone: The CDR3 end falls 3 residues outside the read, so it is completed with the germline J gene. V and J are TRBV20-1 and TRBJ1-2; tentative D call: TRBD1 (5 bases). Looked up from germline, CDR1 is DFQATT and CDR2 is SNEGSKA (reference sequence). CDR3 size: 10 residues. CDR3 DNA, as far as it was read: TGCAGTGCCTTCCTACAGGAC. It codes for CSAFLQD. The entire CDR3 reads CSAFLQDYTF.

About this clone itself: The read ends 3 residues before the CDR3 terminus; that terminus is restored from the germline J gene. The chain couples TRBV19 to TRBJ2-3, with 10 bases identical to TRBD1. The trim removed 8 bases at V and 5 bases at J, leaving 7 bases unmatched. In germline, CDR1 is LNHDA, CDR2 SQIVND (reference sequence). The CDR3 is made up of 14 amino acids. The DNA read from the CDR3 is TGTGCCAGTGCTCTCGGGACAGGGGTAGATACG. Protein: CASALGTGVDT. The full CDR3 is CASALGTGVDTQYF. The variable domain in full, with the rest retrieved from reference TRBV19 and TRBJ2-3, is DGGITQSPKYLFRKEGQNVTLSCEQNLNHDAMYWYRQDPGQGLRLIYYSQIVNDFQKGDIAEGYSVSREKKESFPLTVTSAQKNPTAFYLCASALGTGVDTQYFGPGTRLTVL.

In the case of this clone: The read ends 3 residues early relative to the CDR3; the germline J gene fills the gap. The chain links TRBV7-2 to TRBJ1-2; TRBD1 aligns across 9 bases. Per germline, CDR1 SGHTA and CDR2 FQGNSA. CDR3 size: 15 residues. CDR3 residues: CASSSGQGFVYDYTF. CDR3 DNA, as far as it was read: TGTGCCAGCAGCTCCGGACAGGGGTTTGTCTACGAC.

Concerning this clone: The read comes to an end 3 residues before the CDR3 does, leaving the germline J gene to fill in the end. V and J are TRBV20-1 and TRBJ1-3, with unresolved D. The germline CDR1 and CDR2 sequences are DFQATT and SNEGSKA (reference sequence). The CDR3 runs to 16 residues. The germline V and J ends were trimmed by 6 bases and 2 bases, with 20 bases remaining between them. The sequenced part of the CDR3 DNA is TGCAGTGCACCAACTACAAGGAAAGGAACTGGAAACACC. It encodes CSAPTTRKGTGNT. The complete CDR3 protein is CSAPTTRKGTGNTIYF.

As regards this clone: The CDR3 end falls 3 residues outside the read, so it is completed with the germline J gene. This rearrangement joins TRBV5-1 to TRBJ2-3, with 14 bases identical to TRBD2. This CDR3 has 17 residues. Germline CDR1 and CDR2: SGHRS and YFSETQ. The CDR3 bases that were read are TGCGCCAGCAGCCCTCGGACTAGCGGGGGGCTGGAAGGGACG. Translating it yields CASSPRTSGGLEGT. The full CDR3 is CASSPRTSGGLEGTQYF.

The CDR3 spells CASSLKVPNSPLHF. CDR3 DNA, as far as it was read: TGTGCCAGCAGCTTAAAGGTCCCAAATTCACCC. This chain joins TRBV7-9 and TRBJ1-6; D remains unclear. Read coverage stops 3 residues before the CDR3 terminus; the germline J gene supplies the remainder. With 2 bases removed from V and 7 bases from J, the gap between germline ends came to 9 bases. Germline CDR1 reads SEHNR; CDR2 reads FQNEAQ (reference sequence). This CDR3 is 14 amino acids long.